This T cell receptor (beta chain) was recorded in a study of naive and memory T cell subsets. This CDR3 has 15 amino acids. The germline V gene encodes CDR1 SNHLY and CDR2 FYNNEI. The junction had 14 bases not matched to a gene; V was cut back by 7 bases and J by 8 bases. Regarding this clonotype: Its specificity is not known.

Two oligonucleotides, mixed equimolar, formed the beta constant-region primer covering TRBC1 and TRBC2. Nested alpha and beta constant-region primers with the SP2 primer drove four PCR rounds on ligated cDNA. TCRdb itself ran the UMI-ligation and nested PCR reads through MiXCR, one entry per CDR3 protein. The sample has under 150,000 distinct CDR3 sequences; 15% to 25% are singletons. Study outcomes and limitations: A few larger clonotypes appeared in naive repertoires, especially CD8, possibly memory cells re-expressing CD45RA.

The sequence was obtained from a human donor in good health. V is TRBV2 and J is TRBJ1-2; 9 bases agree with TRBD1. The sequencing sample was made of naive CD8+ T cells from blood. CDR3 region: CASNHRDRDAEGYTF. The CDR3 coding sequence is TGTGCCAGCAATCACCGGGACAGGGACGCTGAAGGCTACACCTTC. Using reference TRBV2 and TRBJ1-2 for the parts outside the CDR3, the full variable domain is EPEVTQTPSHQVTQMGQEVILRCVPISNHLYFYWYRQILGQKVEFLVSFYNNEISEKSEIFDDQFSVERPDGSNFTLKIRSTKLEDSAMYFCASNHRDRDAEGYTFGSGTRLTVV.